This note documents a single TCR beta chain sequence. The target antigen is unknown. Scientists made TCR beta libraries using quantitative 5'-RACE with molecular barcodes. One entry per CDR3 protein results from TCRdb running MiXCR on the 5' RACE reads. This table holds some 840,000 distinct CDR3 sequences, about an eighth found once. Germline CDR1 reads SGHDT; CDR2 reads YYEEEE. CDR3 length: 15 amino acids. The junction had 8 bases not matched to a gene; V was cut back by 4 bases and J by 5 bases. This sample was included in a study of CD8 T cells in ankylosing spondylitis. Whole-study findings and limits: Seemingly characteristic of ankylosing spondylitis blood was a TCR beta motif consisting of 7 or 8 highly homologous variants. Disease-linked clones proved CD8+ and comparatively uncommon in peripheral blood. In the blood and synovial fluid of reactive arthritis, some motif variants had been previously reported. Researchers reportedly found disease-linked clones significantly enriched in matched ankylosing spondylitis synovial fluid.

The TCR was taken from a male donor with ankylosing spondylitis. V and J are TRBV5-6 and TRBJ1-4, with 7 positions matching TRBD1. The sample consisted of blood, either unsorted or a sorted T cell fraction (not recorded which). The CDR3: CASSPGTVINEKLFF. The CDR3 DNA reads TGTGCCAGCAGCCCCGGGACAGTCATAAATGAAAAACTGTTTTTT.